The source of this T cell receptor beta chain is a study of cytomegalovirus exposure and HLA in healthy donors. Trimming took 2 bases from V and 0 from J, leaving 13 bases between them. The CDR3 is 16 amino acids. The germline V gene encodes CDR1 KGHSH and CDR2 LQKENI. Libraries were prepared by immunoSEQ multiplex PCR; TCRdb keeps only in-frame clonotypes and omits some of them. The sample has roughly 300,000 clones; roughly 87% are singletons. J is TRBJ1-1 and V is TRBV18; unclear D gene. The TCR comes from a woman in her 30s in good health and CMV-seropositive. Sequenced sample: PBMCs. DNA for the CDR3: TGTGCCAGCTCACCAATTGGAGGGCCCCTGAACACTGAAGCTTTCTTT. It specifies CASSPIGGPLNTEAFF.